The table lists the clone carrying this T cell receptor beta chain with a count of one. Antigen unknown. V lost 7 bases, J lost 8 bases, and 17 bases lay in between. CDR3 length: 13 amino acids. Germline CDR1 SQVTM, CDR2 ANQGSEA. Assay: immunoSEQ multiplex PCR; the TCRdb copy retains only in-frame clones and omits some. The sample shows under 500,000 clones, around 93% of them seen only once. The data stem from a study of Ad26.COV2.S vaccination and SARS-CoV-2 variants. The wider study: Into the muscle, Ad26.COV2.S was dosed once or twice, 56 days apart. Study-wide results and caveats: Vaccine and placebo recipients had similar non-spike TCR breadth.

Regarding treatment: around 19 received Ad26.COV2.S at low or high dose, single or two shots; a few received placebo; per-sample allocation not given. Sampling occurred on day 63 after the first vaccine or placebo injection. An adult of 18-55 years in Boston served as donor. V gene TRBV29-1 combines with J gene TRBJ1-4, with a weak D call TRBD1 (6 bases). The specimen comprised peripheral blood, sampled in a trial of Ad26.COV2.S vaccine versus placebo. The receptor comes from a person aged 18-60 years who received the Ad26.COV2.S COVID-19 vaccine or a placebo. This CDR3 reads CSAVRAQGEKLFF. In DNA form, the CDR3 reads TGCAGCGCCGTGAGGGCACAGGGCGAAAAACTGTTTTTT. Together with reference TRBV29-1 and TRBJ1-4, the CDR3 gives the full variable domain: SAVISQKPSRDICQRGTSLTIQCQVDSQVTMMFWYRQQPGQSLTLIATANQGSEATYESGFVIDKFPISRPNLTFSTLTVSNMSPEDSSIYLCSAVRAQGEKLFFGSGTQLSVL.